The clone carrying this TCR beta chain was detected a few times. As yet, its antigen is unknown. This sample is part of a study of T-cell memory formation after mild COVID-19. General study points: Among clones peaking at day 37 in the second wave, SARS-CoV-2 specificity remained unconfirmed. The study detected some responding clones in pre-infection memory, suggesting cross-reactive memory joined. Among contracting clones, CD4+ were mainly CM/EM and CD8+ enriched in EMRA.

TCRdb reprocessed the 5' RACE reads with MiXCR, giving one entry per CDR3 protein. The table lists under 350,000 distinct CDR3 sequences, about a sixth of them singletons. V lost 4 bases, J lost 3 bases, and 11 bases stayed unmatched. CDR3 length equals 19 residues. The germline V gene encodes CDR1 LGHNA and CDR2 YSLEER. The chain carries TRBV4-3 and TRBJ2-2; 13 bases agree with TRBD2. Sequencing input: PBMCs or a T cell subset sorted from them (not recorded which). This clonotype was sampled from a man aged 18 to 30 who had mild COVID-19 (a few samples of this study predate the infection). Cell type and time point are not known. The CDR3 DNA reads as TGCGCCAGCAGCCGAGTAGCCGGGACTAGCGGGGCCTACACCGGGGAGCTGTTTTTT. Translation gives CASSRVAGTSGAYTGELFF.